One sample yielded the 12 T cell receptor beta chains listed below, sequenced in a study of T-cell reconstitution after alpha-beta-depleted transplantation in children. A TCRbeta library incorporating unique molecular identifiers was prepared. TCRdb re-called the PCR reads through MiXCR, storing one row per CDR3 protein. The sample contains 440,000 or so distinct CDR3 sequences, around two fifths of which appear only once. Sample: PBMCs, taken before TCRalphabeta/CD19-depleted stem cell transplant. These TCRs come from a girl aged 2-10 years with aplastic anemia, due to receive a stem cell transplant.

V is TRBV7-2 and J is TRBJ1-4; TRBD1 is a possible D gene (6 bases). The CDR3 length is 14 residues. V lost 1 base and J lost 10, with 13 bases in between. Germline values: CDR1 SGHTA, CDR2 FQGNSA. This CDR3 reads CASSLEQGIGKLFF. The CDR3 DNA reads TGTGCCAGCAGCTTAGAACAGGGTATTGGAAAACTGTTTTTT. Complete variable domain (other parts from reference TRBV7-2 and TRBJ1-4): GAGVSQSPSNKVTEKGKDVELRCDPISGHTALYWYRQSLGQGLEFLIYFQGNSAPDKSGLPSDRFSAERTGGSVSTLTIQRTQQEDSAVYLCASSLEQGIGKLFFGSGTQLSVL.

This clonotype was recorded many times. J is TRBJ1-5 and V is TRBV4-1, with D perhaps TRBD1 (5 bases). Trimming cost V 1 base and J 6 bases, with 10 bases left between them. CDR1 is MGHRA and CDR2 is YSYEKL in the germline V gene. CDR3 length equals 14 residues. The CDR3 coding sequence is TGCGCCAGCAGCCAAGGGTTTGGGGGTCAGCCCCAGCATTTT. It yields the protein CASSQGFGGQPQHF.

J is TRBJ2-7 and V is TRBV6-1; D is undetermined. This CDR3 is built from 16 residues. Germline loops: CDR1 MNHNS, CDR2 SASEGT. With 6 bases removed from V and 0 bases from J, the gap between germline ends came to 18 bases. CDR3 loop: CASRKFTTQSSYEQYF. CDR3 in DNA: TGTGCCAGCAGAAAATTTACGACTCAAAGCTCCTACGAGCAGTACTTC.

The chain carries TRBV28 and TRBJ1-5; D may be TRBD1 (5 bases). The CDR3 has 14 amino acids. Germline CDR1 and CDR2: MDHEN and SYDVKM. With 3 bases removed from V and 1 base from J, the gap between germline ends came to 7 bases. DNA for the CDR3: TGTGCCAGCAGTTTTACAGGAAGCAATCAGCCCCAGCATTTT. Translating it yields CASSFTGSNQPQHF.

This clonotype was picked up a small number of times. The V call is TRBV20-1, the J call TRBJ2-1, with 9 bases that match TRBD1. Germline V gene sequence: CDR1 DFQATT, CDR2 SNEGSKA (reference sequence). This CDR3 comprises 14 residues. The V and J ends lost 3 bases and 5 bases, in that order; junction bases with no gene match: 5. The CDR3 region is CSASSGTGHNEQFF. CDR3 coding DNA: TGCAGTGCTAGTTCCGGGACAGGGCACAATGAGCAGTTCTTC.

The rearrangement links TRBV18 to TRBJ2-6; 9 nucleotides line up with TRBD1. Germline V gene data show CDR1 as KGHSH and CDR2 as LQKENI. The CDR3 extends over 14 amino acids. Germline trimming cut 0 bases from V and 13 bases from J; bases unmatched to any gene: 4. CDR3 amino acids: CASSPPETGGVLTF. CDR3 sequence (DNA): TGTGCCAGCTCACCACCGGAGACAGGGGGTGTCCTGACTTTC. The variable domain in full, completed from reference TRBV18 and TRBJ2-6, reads NAGVMQNPRHLVRRRGQEARLRCSPMKGHSHVYWYRQLPEEGLKFMVYLQKENIIDESGMPKERFSAEFPKEGPSILRIQQVVRGDSAAYFCASSPPETGGVLTFGAGSRLTVL.

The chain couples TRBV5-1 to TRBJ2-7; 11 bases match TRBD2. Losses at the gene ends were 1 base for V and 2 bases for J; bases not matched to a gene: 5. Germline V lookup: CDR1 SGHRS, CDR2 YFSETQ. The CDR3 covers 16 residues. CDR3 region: CASSLRASGGPYEQYF. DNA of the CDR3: TGCGCCAGCAGCTTGAGGGCTAGCGGGGGGCCCTACGAGCAGTACTTC.

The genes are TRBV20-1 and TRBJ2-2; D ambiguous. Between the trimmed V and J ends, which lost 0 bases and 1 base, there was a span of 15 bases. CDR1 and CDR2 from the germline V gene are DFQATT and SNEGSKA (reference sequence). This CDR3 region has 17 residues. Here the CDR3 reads CSAREERSYRNTGELFF. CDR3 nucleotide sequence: TGCAGTGCTAGAGAGGAAAGAAGCTATAGGAACACCGGGGAGCTGTTTTTT.

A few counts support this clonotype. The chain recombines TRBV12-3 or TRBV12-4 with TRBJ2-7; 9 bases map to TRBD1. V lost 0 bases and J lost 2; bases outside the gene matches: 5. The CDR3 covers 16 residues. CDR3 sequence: CASSLAPGQGPYEQYF. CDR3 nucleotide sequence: TGTGCCAGCAGTTTAGCCCCGGGACAGGGCCCCTACGAGCAGTACTTC.

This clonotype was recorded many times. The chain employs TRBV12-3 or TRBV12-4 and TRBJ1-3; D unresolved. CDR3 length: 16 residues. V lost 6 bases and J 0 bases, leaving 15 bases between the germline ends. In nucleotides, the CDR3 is TGTGCCAGCAGCCAAACGACCGGGAGCTCTGGAAACACCATATATTTT. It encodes CASSQTTGSSGNTIYF.

CDR3 sequence: CASSQGRKAGISGANVLTF. CDR3 DNA: TGCGCCAGCAGCCAAGGTAGAAAGGCGGGCATCTCTGGGGCCAACGTCCTGACTTTC. The J gene is TRBJ2-6, the V gene TRBV4-3; possibly TRBD2 for D (5 bases). The CDR3 is 19 residues long. The germline CDR1 and CDR2 sequences are LGHNA and YSLEER. Trimming took 1 base from V and 0 from J, leaving 16 bases between them.

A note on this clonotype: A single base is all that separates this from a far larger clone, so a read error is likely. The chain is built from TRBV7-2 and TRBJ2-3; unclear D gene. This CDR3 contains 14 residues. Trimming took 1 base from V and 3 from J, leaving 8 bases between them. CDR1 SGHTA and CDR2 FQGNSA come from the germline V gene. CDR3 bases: TGTGCCAGCAGCTTAGGGCTAGAGACAGATACGCAGTATTTT. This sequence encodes CASSLGLETDTQYF. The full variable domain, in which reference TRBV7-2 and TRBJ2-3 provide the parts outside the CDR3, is GAGVSQSPSNKVTEKGKDVELRCDPISGHTALYWYRQSLGQGLEFLIYFQGNSAPDKSGLPSDRFSAERTGGSVSTLTIQRTQQEDSAVYLCASSLGLETDTQYFGPGTRLTVL.